A single sample is the source of the 20 T cell receptor beta chains below, sequenced in a study of T cells expressing NK-cell markers. TCRdb reanalyzed the 5' RACE reads and collapses them to one entry per CDR3 protein, without DNA. Recorded here are around 550,000 distinct CDR3 sequences; the top ten clones represent roughly 3.6%. The sample comprised blood T cells: a sorted CD56 or NKG2C T cell subset, CD4+ or CD8+ T cells, or bulk PBMC T cells (not recorded which). The receptors were gathered from a man between 18 and 29 years old in good health.

The chain is built from TRBV5-1 and TRBJ2-2; the TCRdb D gene call, TRBD1, has no DNA to confirm it. Germline V lookup: CDR1 SGHRS, CDR2 YFSETQ. The CDR3 is 15 residues long. The chain's CDR3 is CASSFQGARTGELFF. Together with reference TRBV5-1 and TRBJ2-2, the CDR3 gives the full variable domain: KAGVTQTPRYLIKTRGQQVTLSCSPISGHRSVSWYQQTPGQGLQFLFEYFSETQRNKGNFPGRFSGRQFSNSRSEMNVSTLELGDSALYLCASSFQGARTGELFFGEGSRLTVL.

The chain joins TRBV6-5 to TRBJ1-5; without DNA, the TCRdb call of TRBD1 cannot be checked. The CDR3 covers 14 residues. CDR1 is MNHEY, CDR2 SVGAGI, per germline. CDR3 in amino acids: CASSSGQSNQPQHF.

V gene TRBV11-2 combines with J gene TRBJ2-4; TCRdb's D call, TRBD2, is unchecked because there is no DNA. This CDR3 is 17 amino acids long. Per the germline V gene, CDR1 is SGHAT and CDR2 is FQNNGV. The CDR3 sequence is CASSATGTSGTKNIQYF.

This chain joins TRBV20-1 and TRBJ2-7; with no DNA, the TCRdb D assignment of TRBD2 cannot be verified. CDR1 and CDR2 from the germline V gene are DFQATT and SNEGSKA (reference sequence). CDR3 length: 14 residues. CDR3: CSALELLTSHEQYF.

The gene calls are TRBV3-1 and TRBJ2-1. This CDR3 comprises 14 residues. Germline lookup yields CDR1 LGHDT and CDR2 YNNKEL (reference sequence). The CDR3 sequence: CATKGGRAYNEQFF.

The chain couples TRBV7-3 to TRBJ2-3; TCRdb gives TRBD2 as the D gene, but with no DNA this cannot be confirmed. Germline CDR1 reads SGHTA; CDR2 reads FQGTGA. The CDR3 has 17 amino acids. Here the CDR3 reads CASSPLGRLVGTDTQYF.

The chain is built from TRBV3-1 and TRBJ2-3. This CDR3 is built from 13 residues. Germline V gene sequence: CDR1 LGHDT, CDR2 YNNKEL (reference sequence). CDR3 region: CASSQDLTGTQYF.

The chain is built from TRBV5-5 and TRBJ2-6; the D call of TRBD2 rests on TCRdb alone, since no DNA is present to check it. The CDR3 is 18 residues long. In germline, CDR1 is SGHKS, CDR2 YYEKEE (reference sequence). This CDR3 reads CASSLAQSSLAGANVLTF.

The chain carries TRBV5-1 and TRBJ2-3; TCRdb outputs TRBD2, but without DNA this stays unchecked. The germline gives CDR1 SGHRS, CDR2 YFSETQ. The CDR3 length is 16 residues. The CDR3 spells CASSLVGLAGADTQYF.

The CDR3 here is CASSQDSKGNTDTQYF. The rearrangement joins TRBV4-1 to TRBJ2-3. The CDR3 consists of 16 residues. Germline CDR1 and CDR2: MGHRA and YSYEKL.

The rearrangement links TRBV15 to TRBJ2-7. CDR3 length: 17 residues. Germline V gives CDR1 LNHNV, CDR2 YYDKDF (reference sequence). CDR3 sequence: CATSRDLRQGASYEQYF.

The rearrangement links TRBV7-9 to TRBJ1-1; checking the TCRdb D call of TRBD1 is not possible without DNA. The germline CDR1 and CDR2 sequences are SEHNR and FQNEAQ (reference sequence). The CDR3 runs 13 residues. The CDR3 loop reads CASRGTGRTEAFF.

This chain links TRBV5-1 with TRBJ1-2. This CDR3 contains 13 residues. Germline CDR1 and CDR2: SGHRS and YFSETQ. This chain's CDR3 is CASSSTVGNGYTF.

The V call is TRBV20-1, the J call TRBJ2-7; absent DNA, TCRdb's TRBD1 call cannot be checked. Germline-derived CDR1 and CDR2 are DFQATT and SNEGSKA (reference sequence). This CDR3 region has 15 residues. The CDR3 sequence is CSATGQGVVGYEQYF.

V gene TRBV2 combines with J gene TRBJ2-5. The CDR3 has 11 amino acids. Germline V gives CDR1 SNHLY, CDR2 FYNNEI. CDR3 loop: CASSEKGTQYF.

The rearrangement joins TRBV24-1 to TRBJ2-3; TCRdb indicates TRBD1, and absent DNA this call remains unverified. The CDR3 consists of 16 residues. The germline V gene has CDR1 KGHDR and CDR2 SFDVKD. The CDR3 reads CATSVTGGLSTDTQYF.

J is TRBJ2-5 and V is TRBV7-6; TCRdb's assignment of TRBD2 cannot be checked, as there is no DNA. This CDR3 has 17 residues. Germline V gene lookup returns CDR1 SGHVS and CDR2 FNYEAQ. CDR3 protein: CASSRPGLAGVAETQYF.

The chain is built from TRBV25-1 and TRBJ2-1; TCRdb reports TRBD2, a call that lacks DNA to check it against. This CDR3 comprises 18 residues. CDR1 is MGHDK and CDR2 is SYGVNS in the germline V gene. The chain's CDR3 is CASSESTSGRGGYNEQFF.

V and J are TRBV28 and TRBJ2-5; the D call of TRBD1 rests on TCRdb alone, since no DNA is present to check it. Per the germline V gene, CDR1 is MDHEN and CDR2 is SYDVKM. The CDR3 is 15 residues long. The CDR3 loop reads CASSYHRGREETQYF. The full variable domain, its missing parts supplied by reference TRBV28 and TRBJ2-5, is DVKVTQSSRYLVKRTGEKVFLECVQDMDHENMFWYRQDPGLGLRLIYFSYDVKMKEKGDIPEGYSVSREKKERFSLILESASTNQTSMYLCASSYHRGREETQYFGPGTRLLVL.

The J gene is TRBJ2-3, the V gene TRBV24-1; TCRdb returns TRBD2, unconfirmable since there is no DNA. The CDR3 runs to 18 residues. Germline V gene lookup returns CDR1 KGHDR and CDR2 SFDVKD. The CDR3 reads CATSDYGGLAGVTDTQYF.